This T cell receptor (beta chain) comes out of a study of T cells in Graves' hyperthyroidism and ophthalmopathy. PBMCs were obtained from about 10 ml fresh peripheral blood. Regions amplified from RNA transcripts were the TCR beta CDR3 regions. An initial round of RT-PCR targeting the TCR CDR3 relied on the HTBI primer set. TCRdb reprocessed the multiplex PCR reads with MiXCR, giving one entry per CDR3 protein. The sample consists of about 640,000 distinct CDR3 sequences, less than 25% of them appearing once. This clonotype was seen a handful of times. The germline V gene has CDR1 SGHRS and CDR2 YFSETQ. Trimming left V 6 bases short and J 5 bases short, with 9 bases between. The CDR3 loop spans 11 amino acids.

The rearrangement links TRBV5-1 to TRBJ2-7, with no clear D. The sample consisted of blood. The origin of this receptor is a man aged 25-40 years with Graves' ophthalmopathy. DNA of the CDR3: TGCGCCAGCAAGTCATCCCACGAGCAGTACTTC. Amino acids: CASKSSHEQYF.